These 10 T cell receptor beta chains came from one sample sequenced in a study of blood T cell repertoires in COVID-19. Using immunoSEQ multiplex PCR, the repertoire was profiled, and TCRdb retains in-frame clones only, with some absent. The repertoire has about 300,000 clones, about 89% of them found once; the top ten carry approximately 4.3%. The sequencing sample was made of peripheral blood. These receptors originate from a man in his forties with acute or convalescent COVID-19.

This chain uses TRBV29-1 with TRBJ2-1, with 10 nucleotides matching TRBD2. V lost 5 bases and J lost 5; bases outside the gene matches: 6. The CDR3 is made up of 14 amino acids. Germline CDR1 reads SQVTM; CDR2 reads ANQGSEA. This CDR3 reads CSVLAGAFDNEQFF. The DNA of the CDR3 is TGCAGCGTTCTAGCGGGGGCCTTTGACAATGAGCAGTTCTTC.

This clone was seen once. The rearrangement links TRBV5-4 to TRBJ1-2, with D unresolved. The CDR3 length is 14 residues. The V and J ends lost 2 bases and 4 bases respectively, with 12 bases between them. Germline V gene lookup returns CDR1 SGHNT and CDR2 YYREEE (reference sequence). The CDR3 is CASSFGGNGYGYTF. The DNA for the CDR3 is TGTGCCAGCAGCTTTGGAGGGAACGGCTATGGCTACACCTTC. The full variable domain, its missing parts supplied by reference TRBV5-4 and TRBJ1-2, is ETGVTQSPTHLIKTRGQQVTLRCSSQSGHNTVSWYQQALGQGPQFIFQYYREEENGRGNFPPRFSGLQFPNYSSELNVNALELDDSALYLCASSFGGNGYGYTFGSGTRLTVV.

The chain uses TRBV5-1 and TRBJ1-1; 7 bases fit TRBD1. CDR3 size: 15 residues. Germline V lookup: CDR1 SGHRS, CDR2 YFSETQ. V trimming: 4 bases; J trimming: 4 bases; junction bases outside the gene matches: 10. The DNA for the CDR3 is TGCGCCAGCAGCCTACAGGGGTATCCTTCCACTGAAGCTTTCTTT. As protein: CASSLQGYPSTEAFF.

J is TRBJ1-2 and V is TRBV12-5; D is unclear. Trimming left V 7 bases short and J 5 bases short, with 17 bases between. The CDR3 is made up of 14 amino acids. CDR1 is LGHNT, CDR2 FRNRAP, per germline. As DNA, the CDR3 is TGTGCTAGTGCGGAAGGCTCGAGGCGATATGGCTACACCTTC. It yields the protein CASAEGSRRYGYTF. Supplemented by reference TRBV12-5 and TRBJ1-2, the full variable domain reads DARVTQTPRHKVTEMGQEVTMRCQPILGHNTVFWYRQTMMQGLELLAYFRNRAPLDDSGMPKDRFSAEMPDATLATLKIQPSEPRDSAVYFCASAEGSRRYGYTFGSGTRLTVV.

This chain uses TRBV27 with TRBJ2-7; 8 positions match TRBD1. With V trimmed by 3 bases and J by 2 bases, 9 bases remained unmatched. This CDR3 comprises 16 residues. Germline CDR1 reads MNHEY; CDR2 reads SMNVEV (reference sequence). DNA of the CDR3: TGTGCCAGCAGTTTCAGCGGACAGGGAGCTGCCTACGAGCAGTACTTC. Its translation is CASSFSGQGAAYEQYF.

The chain is built from TRBV19 and TRBJ2-7, with TRBD1 identical over 8 bases. There are 17 residues in the CDR3. J lost 3 bases, V lost 1 base, and 11 bases had no gene match. Germline V gene lookup returns CDR1 LNHDA and CDR2 SQIVND (reference sequence). For the CDR3, the DNA is TGTGCCAGTAGTATAGTAACAGGGGGTGAAGGGAACTACGAGCAGTACTTC. This sequence encodes CASSIVTGGEGNYEQYF. The whole variable domain, remainder taken from reference TRBV19 and TRBJ2-7, is DGGITQSPKYLFRKEGQNVTLSCEQNLNHDAMYWYRQDPGQGLRLIYYSQIVNDFQKGDIAEGYSVSREKKESFPLTVTSAQKNPTAFYLCASSIVTGGEGNYEQYFGPGTRLTVT.

Turning to this clone: Other DNA sequences from this sample encode an identical CDR3 as well. The chain couples TRBV12-5 to TRBJ2-7, with D uncertain. Between the trimmed V and J ends, which lost 5 bases and 3 bases, there was a span of 8 bases. CDR1 is LGHNT and CDR2 is FRNRAP in the germline V gene. This CDR3 spans 12 amino acids. The CDR3 region is CASGLGVYEQYF. The CDR3 coding sequence is TGTGCTAGTGGTCTGGGCGTCTACGAGCAGTACTTC. The whole variable domain, filled in from reference TRBV12-5 and TRBJ2-7, reads DARVTQTPRHKVTEMGQEVTMRCQPILGHNTVFWYRQTMMQGLELLAYFRNRAPLDDSGMPKDRFSAEMPDATLATLKIQPSEPRDSAVYFCASGLGVYEQYFGPGTRLTVT.

The J gene is TRBJ1-4, the V gene TRBV6-6; 9 positions agree with TRBD1. Germline V gene lookup returns CDR1 MNHNY and CDR2 SVGAGI (reference sequence). This CDR3 spans 14 amino acids. Losses at the gene ends were 6 bases for V and 8 bases for J; bases not matched to a gene: 7. The CDR3 coding sequence is TGTGCCAGCAGAGGGACAGGGTTATTAGAAAAACTGTTTTTT. This translates into CASRGTGLLEKLFF.

The gene calls are TRBV7-9 and TRBJ1-2, with a possible D match to TRBD1 (5 bases). CDR1 is SEHNR, CDR2 FQNEAQ, per germline (reference sequence). This CDR3 is built from 15 residues. V lost 5 bases, J lost 4 bases, and 17 bases lay in between. The CDR3 DNA is TGTGCCAGCAGCAGCACCCCAACAGGAGCCTATGGCTACACCTTC. Protein product: CASSSTPTGAYGYTF. Using reference TRBV7-9 and TRBJ1-2 for the parts outside the CDR3, the full variable domain is DTGVSQNPRHKITKRGQNVTFRCDPISEHNRLYWYRQTLGQGPEFLTYFQNEAQLEKSRLLSDRFSAERPKGSFSTLEIQRTEQGDSAMYLCASSSTPTGAYGYTFGSGTRLTVV.

The V call is TRBV6-6, the J call TRBJ1-3; D is possibly TRBD1 (5 bases). Germline V gives CDR1 MNHNY, CDR2 SVGAGI (reference sequence). Deletions cut 5 bases from V and 2 bases from J, with 13 bases between. The CDR3 has 15 amino acids. The CDR3 here is CASSRSMTAGNTIYF. CDR3 DNA: TGTGCCAGCAGTCGATCGATGACAGCTGGAAACACCATATATTTT.